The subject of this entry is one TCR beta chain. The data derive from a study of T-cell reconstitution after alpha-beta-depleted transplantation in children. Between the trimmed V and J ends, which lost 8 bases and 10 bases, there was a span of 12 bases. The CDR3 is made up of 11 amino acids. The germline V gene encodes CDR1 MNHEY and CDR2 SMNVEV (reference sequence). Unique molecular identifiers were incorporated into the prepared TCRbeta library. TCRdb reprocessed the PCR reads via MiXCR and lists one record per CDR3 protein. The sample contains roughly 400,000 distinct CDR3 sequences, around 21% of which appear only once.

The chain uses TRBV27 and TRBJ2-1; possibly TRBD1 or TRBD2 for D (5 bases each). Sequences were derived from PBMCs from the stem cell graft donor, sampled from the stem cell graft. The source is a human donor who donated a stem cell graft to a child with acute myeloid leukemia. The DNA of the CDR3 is TGTGCCAGCCTGAACTGGGGGGAGCAGTTCTTC. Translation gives CASLNWGEQFF.